This T cell receptor (beta chain) was sequenced for a study of siplizumab effects on memory and regulatory T cells. Notes on the study in general: Among mappable alloreactive CD4+ clones, the Treg-derived fraction averaged 68.8% with siplizumab versus approximately 26% in controls. Siplizumab significantly decreased alloreactive sequences from unstimulated CD4+ memory cells. Both greater diversity than memory cells and a major contribution to the alloresponse seemed to characterize naive T cells.

As for this clone: Its antigen remains unidentified.

It was roughly 99,000 TCR templates that were assayed per sample. This table comes from immunoSEQ multiplex PCR, and its TCRdb copy is limited to in-frame clones, with some not included. Here the sample spans 99,000 or so clones, 85% to 95% being singletons. The receptor's source is a human donor in good health. The specimen sequenced was CD4+ T cells sorted from blood.

The CDR3 nucleotides read TGTGCCAGCAGCCACAGGGGCGTGAACACTGAAGCTTTCTTT. It specifies CASSHRGVNTEAFF. The rearrangement joins TRBV27 to TRBJ1-1, with TRBD1 identical over 7 bases. Trimming cost V 6 bases and J 0 bases; bases outside gene matches: 4. The germline V gene encodes CDR1 MNHEY and CDR2 SMNVEV (reference sequence). The CDR3 contains 14 residues.